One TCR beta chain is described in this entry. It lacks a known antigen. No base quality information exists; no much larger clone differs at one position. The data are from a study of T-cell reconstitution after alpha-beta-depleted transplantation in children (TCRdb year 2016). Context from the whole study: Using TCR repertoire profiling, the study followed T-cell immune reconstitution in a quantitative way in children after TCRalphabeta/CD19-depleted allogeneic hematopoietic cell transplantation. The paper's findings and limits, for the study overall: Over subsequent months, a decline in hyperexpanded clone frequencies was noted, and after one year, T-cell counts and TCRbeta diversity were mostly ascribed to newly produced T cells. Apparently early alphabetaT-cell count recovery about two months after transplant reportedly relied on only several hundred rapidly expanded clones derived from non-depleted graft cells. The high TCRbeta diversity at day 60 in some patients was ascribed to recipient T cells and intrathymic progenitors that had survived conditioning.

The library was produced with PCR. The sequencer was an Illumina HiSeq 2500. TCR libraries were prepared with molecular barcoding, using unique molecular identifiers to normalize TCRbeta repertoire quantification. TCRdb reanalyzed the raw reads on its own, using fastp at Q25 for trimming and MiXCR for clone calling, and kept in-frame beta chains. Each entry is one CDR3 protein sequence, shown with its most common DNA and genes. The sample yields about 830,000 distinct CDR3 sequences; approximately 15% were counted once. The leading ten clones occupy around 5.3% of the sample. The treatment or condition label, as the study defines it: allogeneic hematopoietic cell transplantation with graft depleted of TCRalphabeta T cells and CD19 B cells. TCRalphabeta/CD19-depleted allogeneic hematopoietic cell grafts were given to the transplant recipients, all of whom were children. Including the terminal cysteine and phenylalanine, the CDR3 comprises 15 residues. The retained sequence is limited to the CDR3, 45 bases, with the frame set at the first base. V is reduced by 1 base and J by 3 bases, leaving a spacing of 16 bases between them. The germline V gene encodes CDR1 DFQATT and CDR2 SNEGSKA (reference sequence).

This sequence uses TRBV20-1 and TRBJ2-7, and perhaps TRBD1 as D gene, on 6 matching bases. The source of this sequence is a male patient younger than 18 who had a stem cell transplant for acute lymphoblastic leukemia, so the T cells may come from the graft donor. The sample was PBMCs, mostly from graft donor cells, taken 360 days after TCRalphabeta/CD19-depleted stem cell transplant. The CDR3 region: CSARATGWPLYEQYF. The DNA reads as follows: TGCAGTGCTAGAGCGACAGGTTGGCCTCTCTACGAGCAGTACTTC.